This TCR beta chain was documented in a study of blood T cell repertoires in COVID-19. Looking at the study overall: Some COVID-19 samples were acute and others convalescent; all came from the United States, Italy and Spain. T cells, B-cell-depleted T cells, or PBMCs supplied cDNA or gDNA.

The authors' processing: From reference gene primer amplification, estimates of nucleated cell counts were derived. Here immunoSEQ multiplex PCR was the method, and the copy in TCRdb shows in-frame clones only, minus some. Clone size and the V and J calls come from that table; the DNA yielded D and trimming. The sample has 210,000 or so clones; about nine tenths are singletons. This TCR came from a man in his fifties with acute or convalescent COVID-19. The material sequenced was peripheral blood.

The CDR3 DNA sequence: TGTGCCAGCAGCTGGGACTCGAACACTGAAGCTTTCTTT. Its protein is CASSWDSNTEAFF. The chain couples TRBV7-9 to TRBJ1-1; TRBD1 might be the D (5 bases). The CDR3 has 13 amino acids. Trimming took off 4 bases at V and 1 base at J, with 7 bases between the two ends. CDR1 and CDR2 from the germline V gene are SEHNR and FQNEAQ (reference sequence).